Detailed here is one T cell receptor (beta chain). The target of this receptor is not known. No much larger clone exists at a distance of one base, and base qualities are not known. Compared with germline, V lacks 4 bases and J lacks 7 bases; bases without a gene match: 14. The germline V gene supplies CDR1 SGHRS and CDR2 YFSETQ. The CDR3 goes from the cysteine to the phenylalanine over 16 residues. Only the CDR3 DNA is retained, 48 bases long and in frame from the first base. TCRbeta CDR3 regions were amplified from genomic DNA by means of the immunoSEQ Assay, a bias-controlled multiplex PCR. As for the authors' bioinformatics: The number of nucleated cells in each sample was estimated from the amplification of reference gene primers within the assay. Sequence reads were collapsed and filtered to measure the absolute abundance of every unique TCRbeta CDR3 rearrangement. For each sample, productive Simpson clonality was calculated as the square root of Simpson's diversity index across productive rearrangements. TCRdb stores this immuneACCESS table with in-frame sequences only. Part of the clones is absent; in the studies checked, under half of the shortfall reflects unresolved V genes, and no reason is known for the rest. V and J calls and clone size come straight from that table; D and trimming were deduced from the DNA. The sample table lists hundreds of thousands of clones, around nine tenths of them with a count of one. The top ten hold 6% to 7% of the sample.

These data are taken from a study of blood T cell repertoires in COVID-19 (dated by TCRdb to the early 2020s). Regarding the complete study: Collaborator samples came from the United States, Italy and Spain and covered acute and convalescent phases of COVID-19. HLA class I and class II types, where available, came from metadata supplied by the sample provider rather than from assay-based typing. Subjects who had been exposed to COVID-19, were actively infected with it, or had recovered from it provided the deeply sampled blood TCRbeta repertoires that made up the dataset. The material from the prospective study consisted of cDNA or gDNA derived from T cells, B-cell-depleted T cells, or PBMCs. Samples came from the ongoing ImmuneRACE study (first 160 participants) plus 1,254 subjects from 6 global collaborators. The sample metadata nearly always contained a de-identified subject ID, COVID-19 status, age in years and sex. The repertoires were released in a freely available public database intended as a resource for research on the immune response to SARS-CoV-2. Study-wide findings and limitations: The quantity of clinical and demographic metadata differed by source and by participant and was supplied without curation.

In the prospective study, participants were 18 to 89 years old, resided in approximately 25 geographic areas of the United States, and were enrolled through a virtual design. In the prospective study, participants were assigned to cohorts based on the clinical history participants reported in a screening survey and a study questionnaire. Recovered participants in ImmuneRACE Cohort 3 were defined as having two consecutive negative NP/OP PCR tests, clearance from a healthcare professional, or resolution of symptoms. In the prospective study, mobile phlebotomists collected whole blood, serum and a nasopharyngeal or oropharyngeal swab from each participant. Participants in the prospective study had the option to provide additional blood draws and questionnaires over an approximately two-month period. Prospective study blood samples were shipped either frozen or at room temperature before DNA extraction.

The sample taken for sequencing was PBMCs or T cells enriched from blood (not recorded which). The receptor comes from a woman aged 40 to 50 who had recovered from COVID-19. The chain links TRBV5-1 with TRBJ1-2; TRBD1 agrees with 9 junctional bases. In nucleotide form, the sequence is TGCGCCAGCAGCCCTCGGACAGGGGCCACACTAGGTGGCTACACCTTC. Translated, it reads CASSPRTGATLGGYTF.